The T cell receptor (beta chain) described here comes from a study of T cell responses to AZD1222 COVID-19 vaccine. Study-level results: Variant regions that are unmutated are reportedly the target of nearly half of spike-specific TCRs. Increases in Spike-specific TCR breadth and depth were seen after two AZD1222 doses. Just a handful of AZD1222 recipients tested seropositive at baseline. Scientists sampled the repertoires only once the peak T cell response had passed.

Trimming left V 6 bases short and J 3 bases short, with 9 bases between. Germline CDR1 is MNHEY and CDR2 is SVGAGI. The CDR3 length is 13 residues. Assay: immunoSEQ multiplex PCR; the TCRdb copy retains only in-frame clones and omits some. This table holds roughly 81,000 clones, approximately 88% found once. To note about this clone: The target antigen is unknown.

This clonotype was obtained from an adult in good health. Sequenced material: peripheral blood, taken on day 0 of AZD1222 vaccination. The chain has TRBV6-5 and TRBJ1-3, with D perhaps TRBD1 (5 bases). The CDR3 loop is CASSGAYGNTIYF. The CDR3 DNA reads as TGTGCCAGCAGCGGGGCTTATGGAAACACCATATATTTT.